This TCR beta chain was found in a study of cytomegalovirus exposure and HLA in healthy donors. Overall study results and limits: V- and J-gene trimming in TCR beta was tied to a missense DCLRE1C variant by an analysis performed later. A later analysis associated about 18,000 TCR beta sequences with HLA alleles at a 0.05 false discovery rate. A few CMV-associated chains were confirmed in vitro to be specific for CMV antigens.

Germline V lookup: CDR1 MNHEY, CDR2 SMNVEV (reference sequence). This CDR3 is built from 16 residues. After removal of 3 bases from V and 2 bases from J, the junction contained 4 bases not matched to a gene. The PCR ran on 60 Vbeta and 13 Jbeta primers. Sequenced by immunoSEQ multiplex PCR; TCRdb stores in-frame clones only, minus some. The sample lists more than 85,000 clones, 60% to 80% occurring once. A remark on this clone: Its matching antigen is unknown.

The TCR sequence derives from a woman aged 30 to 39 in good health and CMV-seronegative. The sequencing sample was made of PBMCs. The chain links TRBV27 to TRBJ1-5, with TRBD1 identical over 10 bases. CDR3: CASSFDGQGGNQPQHF. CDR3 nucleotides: TGTGCCAGCAGTTTTGACGGACAGGGGGGCAATCAGCCCCAGCATTTT.